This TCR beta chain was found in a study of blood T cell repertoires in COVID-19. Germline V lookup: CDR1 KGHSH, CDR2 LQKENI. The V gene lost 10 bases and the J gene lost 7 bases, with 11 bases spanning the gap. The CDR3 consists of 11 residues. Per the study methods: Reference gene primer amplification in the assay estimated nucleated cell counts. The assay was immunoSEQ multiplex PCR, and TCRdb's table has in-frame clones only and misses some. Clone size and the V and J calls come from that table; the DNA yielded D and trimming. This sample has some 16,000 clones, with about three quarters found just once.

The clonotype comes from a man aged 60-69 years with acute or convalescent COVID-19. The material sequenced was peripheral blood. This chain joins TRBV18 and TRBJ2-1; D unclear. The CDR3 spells CATTQANEQFF. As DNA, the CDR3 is TGTGCCACCACGCAAGCGAATGAGCAGTTCTTC.